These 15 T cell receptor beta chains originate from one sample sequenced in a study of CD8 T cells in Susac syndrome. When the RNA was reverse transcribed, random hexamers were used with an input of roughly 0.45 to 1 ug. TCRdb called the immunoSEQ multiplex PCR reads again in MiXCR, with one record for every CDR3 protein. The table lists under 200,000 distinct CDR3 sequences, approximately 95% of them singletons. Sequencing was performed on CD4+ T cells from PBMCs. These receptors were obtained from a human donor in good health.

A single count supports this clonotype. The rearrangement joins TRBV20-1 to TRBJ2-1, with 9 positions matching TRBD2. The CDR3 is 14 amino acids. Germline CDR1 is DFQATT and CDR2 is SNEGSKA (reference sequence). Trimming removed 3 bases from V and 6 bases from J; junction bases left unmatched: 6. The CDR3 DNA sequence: TGCAGTGCTAGTGGTTTACTAGCGGGCAATGAGCAGTTCTTC. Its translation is CSASGLLAGNEQFF.

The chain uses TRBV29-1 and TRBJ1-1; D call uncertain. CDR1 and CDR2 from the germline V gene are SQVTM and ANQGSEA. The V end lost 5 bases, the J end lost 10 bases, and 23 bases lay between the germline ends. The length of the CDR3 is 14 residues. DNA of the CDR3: TGCAGCGTTACCCCCTCGGGCAGTCGAGCGGGAGCTTTCTTT. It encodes CSVTPSGSRAGAFF.

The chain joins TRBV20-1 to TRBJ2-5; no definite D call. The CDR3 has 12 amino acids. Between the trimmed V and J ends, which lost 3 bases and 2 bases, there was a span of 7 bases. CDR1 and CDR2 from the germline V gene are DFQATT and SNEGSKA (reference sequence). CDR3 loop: CSARATQETQYF. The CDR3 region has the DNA TGCAGTGCTAGGGCGACTCAAGAGACCCAGTACTTC.

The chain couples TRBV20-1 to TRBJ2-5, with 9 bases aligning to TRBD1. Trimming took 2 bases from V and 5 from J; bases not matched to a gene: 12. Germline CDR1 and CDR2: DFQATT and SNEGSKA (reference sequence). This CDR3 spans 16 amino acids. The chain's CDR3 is CSARSPPGQGSETQYF. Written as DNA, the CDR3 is TGCAGTGCTAGATCCCCCCCGGGACAGGGTTCGGAGACCCAGTACTTC.

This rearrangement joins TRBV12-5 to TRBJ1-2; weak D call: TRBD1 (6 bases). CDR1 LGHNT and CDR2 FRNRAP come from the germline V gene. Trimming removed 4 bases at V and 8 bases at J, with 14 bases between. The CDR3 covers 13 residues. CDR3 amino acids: CASGSGAPGGYTF. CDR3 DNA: TGTGCTAGTGGTTCAGGGGCCCCCGGGGGCTACACCTTC.

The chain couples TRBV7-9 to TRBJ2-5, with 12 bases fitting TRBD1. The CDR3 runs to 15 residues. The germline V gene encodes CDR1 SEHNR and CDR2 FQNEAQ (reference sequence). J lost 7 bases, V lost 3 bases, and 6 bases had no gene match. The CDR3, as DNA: TGTGCCAGCAGCTTCGGGACAGGGGGCTTCGTGACCCAGTACTTC. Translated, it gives CASSFGTGGFVTQYF.

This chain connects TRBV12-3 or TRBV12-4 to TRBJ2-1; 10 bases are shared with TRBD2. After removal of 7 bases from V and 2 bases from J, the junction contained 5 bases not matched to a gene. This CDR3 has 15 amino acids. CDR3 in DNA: TGTGCCAGCAACCTTAGCGGGAGGACCTACAATGAGCAGTTCTTC. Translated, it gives CASNLSGRTYNEQFF.

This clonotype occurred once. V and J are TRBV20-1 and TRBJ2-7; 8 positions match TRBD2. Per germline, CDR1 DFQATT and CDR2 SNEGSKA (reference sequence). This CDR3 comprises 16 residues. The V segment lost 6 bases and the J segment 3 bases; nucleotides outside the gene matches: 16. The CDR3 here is CSAPRVGLAGVYEQYF. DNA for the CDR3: TGCAGTGCGCCCCGTGTCGGGCTAGCGGGCGTCTACGAGCAGTACTTC.

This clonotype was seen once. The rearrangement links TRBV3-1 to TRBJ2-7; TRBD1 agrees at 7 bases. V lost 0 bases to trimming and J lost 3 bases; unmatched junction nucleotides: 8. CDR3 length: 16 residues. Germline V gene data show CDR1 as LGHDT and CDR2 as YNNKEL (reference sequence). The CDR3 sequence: CASSQDNRGRRYEQYF. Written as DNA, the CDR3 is TGTGCCAGCAGCCAAGATAACAGGGGACGGCGCTACGAGCAGTACTTC.

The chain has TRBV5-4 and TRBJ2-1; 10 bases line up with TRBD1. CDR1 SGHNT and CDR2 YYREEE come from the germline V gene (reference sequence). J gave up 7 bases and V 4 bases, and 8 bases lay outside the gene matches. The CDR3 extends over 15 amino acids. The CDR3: CASSALGQGGNEQFF. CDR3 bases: TGTGCCAGCAGCGCGCTCGGACAGGGGGGGAATGAGCAGTTCTTC. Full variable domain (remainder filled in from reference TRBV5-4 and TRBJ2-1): ETGVTQSPTHLIKTRGQQVTLRCSSQSGHNTVSWYQQALGQGPQFIFQYYREEENGRGNFPPRFSGLQFPNYSSELNVNALELDDSALYLCASSALGQGGNEQFFGPGTRLTVL.

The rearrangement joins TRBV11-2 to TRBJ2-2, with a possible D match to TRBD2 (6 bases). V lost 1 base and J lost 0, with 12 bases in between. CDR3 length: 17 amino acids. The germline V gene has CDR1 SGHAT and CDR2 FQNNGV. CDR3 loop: CASSLGDWRPNTGELFF. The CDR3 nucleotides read TGTGCCAGCAGCTTAGGGGACTGGCGCCCGAACACCGGGGAGCTGTTTTTT.

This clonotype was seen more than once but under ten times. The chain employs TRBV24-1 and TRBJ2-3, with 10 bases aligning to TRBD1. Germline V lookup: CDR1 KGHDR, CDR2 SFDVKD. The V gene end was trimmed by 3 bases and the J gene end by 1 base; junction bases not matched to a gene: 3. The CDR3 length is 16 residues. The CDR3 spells CATSDPGQGGTDTQYF. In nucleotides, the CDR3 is TGTGCCACCAGTGATCCCGGACAGGGGGGCACAGATACGCAGTATTTT.

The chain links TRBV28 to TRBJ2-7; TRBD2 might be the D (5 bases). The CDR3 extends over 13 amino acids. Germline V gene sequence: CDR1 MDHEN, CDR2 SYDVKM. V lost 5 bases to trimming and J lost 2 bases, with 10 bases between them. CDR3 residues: CASSTYGTYEQYF. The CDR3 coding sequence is TGTGCCAGCAGTACGTACGGGACCTACGAGCAGTACTTC.

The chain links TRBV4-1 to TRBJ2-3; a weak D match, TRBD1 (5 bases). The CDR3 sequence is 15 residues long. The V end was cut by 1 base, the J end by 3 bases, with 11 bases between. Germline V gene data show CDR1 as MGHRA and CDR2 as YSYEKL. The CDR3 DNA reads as TGCGCCAGCAGCCAAGGAGCCCCAGGGACAGATACGCAGTATTTT. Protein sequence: CASSQGAPGTDTQYF.

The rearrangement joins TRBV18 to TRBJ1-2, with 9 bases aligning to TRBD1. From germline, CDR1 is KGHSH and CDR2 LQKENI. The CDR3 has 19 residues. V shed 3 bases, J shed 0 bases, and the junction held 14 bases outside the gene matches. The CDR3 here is CASSPLLVPGQGSNYGYTF. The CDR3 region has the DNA TGTGCCAGCTCACCGCTATTGGTACCGGGACAGGGCTCTAACTATGGCTACACCTTC.